The 7 T cell receptor beta chains below all came from one sample that was sequenced in a study of control samples from healthy donors and cancer patients. Some clones are missing from TCRdb's copy, which holds only in-frame ones; the method was immunoSEQ multiplex PCR. The top ten clones hold over 9.5% of a sample with about 98,000 clones, roughly 83% of them seen once. Sequences were obtained from blood. Receptors were obtained from a woman in her 30s in good health.

The chain recombines TRBV6-6 with TRBJ1-4; the D gene is possibly TRBD1 (5 bases). V dropped 0 bases and J dropped 3 bases, with 11 bases sitting between them. The CDR3 covers 16 residues. Looked up from germline, CDR1 is MNHNY and CDR2 is SVGAGI (reference sequence). In DNA, the CDR3 is TGTGCCAGCAGTTACTCGAAGGGGCGTGCTAATGAAAAACTGTTTTTT. It yields the protein CASSYSKGRANEKLFF.

In this sample, this clone turned up a few times. The DNA for the CDR3 is TGTGCCAGCAGCCCACCCCGGGGTATCTCTGACACTGAAGCTTTCTTT. Translation: CASSPPRGISDTEAFF. The J gene is TRBJ1-1, the V gene TRBV5-6, with D unclear. The CDR3 covers 16 residues. The germline CDR1 and CDR2 sequences are SGHDT and YYEEEE. V lost 4 bases and J 3 bases, leaving 19 bases between the germline ends. Full variable domain (outside the CDR3, taken from reference TRBV5-6 and TRBJ1-1): DAGVTQSPTHLIKTRGQQVTLRCSPKSGHDTVSWYQQALGQGPQFIFQYYEEEERQRGNFPDRFSGHQFPNYSSELNVNALLLGDSALYLCASSPPRGISDTEAFFGQGTRLTVV.

The J gene is TRBJ1-2, the V gene TRBV29-1; D is unclear. CDR1 and CDR2 (germline): SQVTM, ANQGSEA. The CDR3 length is 12 residues. Deletions cut 2 bases from V and 1 base from J, with 5 bases between. The chain's CDR3 is CSVENSNYGYTF. CDR3 nucleotide sequence: TGCAGCGTTGAAAACAGTAACTATGGCTACACCTTC.

V and J are TRBV6-2 or TRBV6-3 and TRBJ1-1; D gene ambiguous. Germline V lookup: CDR1 MNHEY, CDR2 SVGEGT. This CDR3 has 13 amino acids. Trimming took off 6 bases at V and 2 bases at J, with 10 bases between the two ends. In DNA, the CDR3 is TGTGCCAGCAGCCCAGTTCTCAACACTGAAGCTTTCTTT. It codes for CASSPVLNTEAFF.

The chain links TRBV9 to TRBJ2-2; 9 positions agree with TRBD2. V lost 3 bases to trimming and J lost 4 bases; unmatched junction nucleotides: 13. Germline V gene data show CDR1 as SGDLS and CDR2 as YYNGEE. CDR3 length: 18 residues. The CDR3 here is CASSAWLAGFPATGELFF. The CDR3 DNA reads as TGTGCCAGCAGCGCCTGGCTAGCGGGGTTTCCCGCCACCGGGGAGCTGTTTTTT.

The chain is built from TRBV30 and TRBJ2-3; D is ambiguous. The CDR3 runs to 11 residues. CDR1 GTSNPN and CDR2 SVGIG come from the germline V gene (reference sequence). The V gene lost 7 bases and the J gene lost 6 bases, with 11 bases spanning the gap. The CDR3 DNA reads TGTGCCTCCCAATACCGGGATACGCAGTATTTT. This sequence encodes CASQYRDTQYF.

The rearrangement links TRBV5-1 to TRBJ2-5, with TRBD2 matching over 7 bases. The CDR3 consists of 13 residues. J lost 3 bases, V lost 2 bases, and 1 base had no gene match. Per the germline V gene, CDR1 is SGHRS and CDR2 is YFSETQ. In nucleotides, the CDR3 is TGCGCCAGCAGCTTCAGCGGGGAAGAGACCCAGTACTTC. Translated, it gives CASSFSGEETQYF.